Listed below are T cell receptor beta chains from one sample, sequenced in a study of T cell responses to AZD1222 COVID-19 vaccine. Assay: immunoSEQ multiplex PCR; the TCRdb copy retains only in-frame clones and omits some. The top ten clones hold around 6.6% of a sample with 60,000 to 65,000 clones, 80% to 85% of them seen once. The sample in question was peripheral blood, obtained on day 0 of AZD1222 vaccination. These receptors were taken from an adult in good health. CDR3s include the opening cysteine and the closing phenylalanine or tryptophan. The D gene is left open where the match is weak. Clone size is stated in some rows and not others, as once, few, many or a class when expanded.

cdr3_length j_call d_call clone_size v_call cdr3_aa cdr3_nt
13 TRBJ2-5 - few TRBV7-2 CASSASPTETQYF TGTGCCAGCAGCGCCTCCCCCACGGAGACCCAGTACTTC
13 TRBJ1-6 - - TRBV7-2 CASSPQRDSPLHF TGTGCCAGCAGTCCTCAGCGGGATTCACCCCTCCACTTT
13 TRBJ1-2 - few TRBV30 CAWSVSLEHGYTF TGTGCCTGGAGTGTAAGCTTGGAGCATGGCTACACCTTC
15 TRBJ2-7 TRBD1 - TRBV20-1 CSASYRQGRVHEQYF TGCAGTGCTAGTTATAGACAGGGTCGGGTCCACGAGCAGTACTTC
16 TRBJ1-1 - - TRBV4-2 CASSQEEGGWNTEAFF TGTGCCAGCAGCCAAGAAGAGGGGGGATGGAACACTGAAGCTTTCTTT
18 TRBJ2-3 - - TRBV28 CASVPRRQESFSTDTQYF TGTGCCAGCGTACCTCGGCGGCAGGAGAGTTTTAGCACAGATACGCAGTATTTT
15 TRBJ1-1 - - TRBV5-1 CASSLAGFLLTEAFF TGCGCCAGCAGCTTGGCAGGGTTCCTACTCACTGAAGCTTTCTTT
15 TRBJ2-7 TRBD2 once TRBV11-2 CASSARLAGGYEQYF TGTGCCAGCAGCGCCCGACTAGCGGGGGGCTACGAGCAGTACTTC
14 TRBJ1-1 - - TRBV5-1 CASSLSGGGTEAFF TGCGCCAGCAGCTTGTCGGGAGGAGGGACTGAAGCTTTCTTT
12 TRBJ2-3 TRBD2 - TRBV25-1 CASSAGGDTQYF TGTGCCAGCAGTGCCGGGGGGGATACGCAGTATTTT
16 TRBJ2-5 - - TRBV3-1/TRBV3-2 CASSQELAAQQETQYF TGTGCCAGCAGCCAAGAGTTAGCGGCGCAACAAGAGACCCAGTACTTC
17 TRBJ2-1 - - TRBV4-3 CASSQDRPGSSLNEQFF TGCGCCAGCAGCCAAGATCGGCCCGGGTCGTCACTCAATGAGCAGTTCTTC